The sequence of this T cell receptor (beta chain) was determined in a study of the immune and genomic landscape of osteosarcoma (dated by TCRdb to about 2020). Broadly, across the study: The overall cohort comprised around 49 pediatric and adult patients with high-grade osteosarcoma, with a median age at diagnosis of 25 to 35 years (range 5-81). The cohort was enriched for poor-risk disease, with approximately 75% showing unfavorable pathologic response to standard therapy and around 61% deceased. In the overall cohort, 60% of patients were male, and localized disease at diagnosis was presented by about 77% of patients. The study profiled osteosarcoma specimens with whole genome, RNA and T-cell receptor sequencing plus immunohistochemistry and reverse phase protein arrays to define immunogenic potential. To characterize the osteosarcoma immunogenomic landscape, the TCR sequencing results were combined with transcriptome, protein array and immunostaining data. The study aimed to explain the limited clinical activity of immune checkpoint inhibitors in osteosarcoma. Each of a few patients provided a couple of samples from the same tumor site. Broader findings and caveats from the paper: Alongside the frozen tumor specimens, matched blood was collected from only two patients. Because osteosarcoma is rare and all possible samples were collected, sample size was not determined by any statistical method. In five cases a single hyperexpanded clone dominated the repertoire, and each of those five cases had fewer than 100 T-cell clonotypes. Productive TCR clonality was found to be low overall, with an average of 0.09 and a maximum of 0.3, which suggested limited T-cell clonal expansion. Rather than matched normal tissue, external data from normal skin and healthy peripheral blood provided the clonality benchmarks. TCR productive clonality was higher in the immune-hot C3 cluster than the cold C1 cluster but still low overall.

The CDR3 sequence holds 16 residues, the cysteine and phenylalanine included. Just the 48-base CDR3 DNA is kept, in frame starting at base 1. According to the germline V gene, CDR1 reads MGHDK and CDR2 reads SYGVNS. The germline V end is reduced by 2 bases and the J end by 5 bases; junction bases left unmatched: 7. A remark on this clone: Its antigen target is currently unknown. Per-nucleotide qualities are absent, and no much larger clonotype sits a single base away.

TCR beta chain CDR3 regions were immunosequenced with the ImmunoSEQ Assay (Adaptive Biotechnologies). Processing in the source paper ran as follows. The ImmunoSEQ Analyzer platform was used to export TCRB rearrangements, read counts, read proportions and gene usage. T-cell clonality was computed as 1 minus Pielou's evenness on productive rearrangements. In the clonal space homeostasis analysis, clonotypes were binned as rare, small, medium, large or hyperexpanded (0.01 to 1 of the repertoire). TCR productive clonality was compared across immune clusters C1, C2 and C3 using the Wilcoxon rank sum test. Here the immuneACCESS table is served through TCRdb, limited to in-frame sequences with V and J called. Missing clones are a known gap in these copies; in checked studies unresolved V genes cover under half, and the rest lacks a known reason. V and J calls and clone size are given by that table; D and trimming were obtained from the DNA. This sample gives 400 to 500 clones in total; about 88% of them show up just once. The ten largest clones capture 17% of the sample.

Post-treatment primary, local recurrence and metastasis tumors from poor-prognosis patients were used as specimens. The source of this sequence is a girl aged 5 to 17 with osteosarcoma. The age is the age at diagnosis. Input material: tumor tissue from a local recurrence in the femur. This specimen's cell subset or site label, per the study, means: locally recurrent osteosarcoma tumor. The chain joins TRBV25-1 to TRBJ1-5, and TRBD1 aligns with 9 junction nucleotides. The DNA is TGTGCCAGCAGTGAAGTACAGGGGGCGGGCGATCAGCCCCAGCATTTT. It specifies CASSEVQGAGDQPQHF.